The clone carrying this TCR beta chain was recorded a few times. The target antigen is unknown. Germline CDR1 and CDR2: SNHLY and FYNNEI. V lost 3 bases, J lost 1 base, and 6 bases lay in between. This CDR3 region has 13 residues. Both 60 Vbeta primers and 13 Jbeta primers went into the PCR. TCRdb keeps only in-frame clones here, not all; method: immunoSEQ multiplex PCR. The data show 140,000 or so clones, about 75% seen once. The entry originates in a study of cytomegalovirus exposure and HLA in healthy donors. General study results and limits: The study designated roughly 150 TCR beta chains cytomegalovirus-associated. A later analysis found common viral pathogens apparently linked to several of the most significant clusters. Rarity marked most TCR sequences, yet some public TCRs occurred in many donors.

The receptor was derived from a woman aged 30 to 39 in good health and CMV-seronegative. Sample: PBMCs. The chain employs TRBV2 and TRBJ2-5; no firm D call. The CDR3 here is CASSDRLQETQYF. The CDR3 nucleotides are TGTGCCAGCAGTGATCGACTCCAAGAGACCCAGTACTTC.